This T cell receptor beta chain stems from a study of blood T cell repertoires in COVID-19. Study at large: Researchers got acute and convalescent COVID-19 samples from the United States, Italy and Spain. Sources were T cells, B-cell-depleted T cells, or PBMCs; the material itself was cDNA or gDNA.

The CDR3 contains 14 residues. The V gene lost 8 bases and the J gene lost 4 bases, with 14 bases spanning the gap. The germline gives CDR1 MNHEY, CDR2 SVGAGI. Patients in Seattle were enrolled during active infection, then followed longitudinally. Per the study methods: Using reference gene primer amplification, nucleated cell counts were estimated. Libraries were prepared by immunoSEQ multiplex PCR; TCRdb keeps only in-frame clonotypes and omits some of them. V and J calls and clone size are those listed in that table; D and trimming were worked out from the DNA. The table has fewer than 400,000 clones, roughly 90% seen once.

This clonotype originated in a woman in her twenties or thirties with COVID-19, enrolled during active disease. The sample comprised peripheral blood. The chain combines TRBV6-5 with TRBJ2-2; D is perhaps TRBD2 (6 bases). DNA of the CDR3: TGTGCCAGCGAAACTAGCCATTCCACCGGGGAGCTGTTTTTT. Translated: CASETSHSTGELFF.